This T cell receptor beta chain derives from a study of shared clonotypes between healthy human individuals. Across the study: Two female and a few male donors aged 18 to 49 were enrolled.

Germline V gene data show CDR1 as MNHEY and CDR2 as SMNVEV (reference sequence). V lost 5 bases and J 4 bases, leaving 14 bases between the germline ends. This CDR3 is 14 amino acids long. Sequencing was performed with immunoSEQ multiplex PCR; in TCRdb, only in-frame clones are kept and a portion is missing. The sample holds over a million clones, about 84% seen once. Broader study findings: Of the naive CD4 clonotypes, roughly 5% were shared across four donors.

With regard to this clone: Its antigen is currently unknown.

The rearrangement joins TRBV27 to TRBJ1-1, with D tentatively TRBD1 (5 bases). Sequenced: memory CD4+ T cells from PBMCs. The subset: CD45RA-negative fraction. The TCR originated in a man between 18 and 29 years old in good health. Some clones in this sample may be carry-over from other donors' samples. CDR3 bases: TGTGCCAGCAGTCCAATCAGGAGGGGCACTGAAGCTTTCTTT. Residues: CASSPIRRGTEAFF.